This paragraph reports one TCR beta chain. The antigen is undetermined. cDNA libraries for TCR beta contained unique molecular identifiers. There were about 1 to 10 million T cells, and about 540,000 cDNA molecules came from them. Via MiXCR, TCRdb re-called the PCR reads, giving one row per CDR3 protein. Among hundreds of thousands of distinct CDR3 sequences listed, around 40% were seen once. The CDR3 totals 13 residues. V was pared by 0 bases and J by 5 bases, with 10 bases between. Per the germline V gene, CDR1 is DFQATT and CDR2 is SNEGSKA (reference sequence). This sample is part of a study of post-analysis software for immune sequencing data. Whole-study findings and limits: Elevated frequency relative to controls characterized a handful of TRBV segments in patients, TRBV5-6, TRBV5-1 and TRBV20-1 among them. Those with multiple sclerosis, the patient group, showed significantly lower normalized Chao1 diversity than controls.

Sequenced input: blood. This chain uses TRBV20-1 with TRBJ1-2, with D possibly matching TRBD1 (5 bases). The receptor was derived from a girl aged 5 to 17 with multiple sclerosis. This CDR3 is CSARDRGSYGYTF. CDR3 coding DNA: TGCAGTGCTAGAGATCGGGGGAGTTATGGCTACACCTTC.